These 10 T cell receptor beta chains were sequenced from one sample in a study of CD8 T cells in ankylosing spondylitis. MiXCR, applied by TCRdb to the 5' RACE reads, yields one record per CDR3 protein. The data contain approximately 150,000 distinct CDR3 sequences, 9.8% of them singletons. Sequencing was performed on blood, either unsorted or a sorted T cell fraction (not recorded which). The receptors derive from a female donor with ankylosing spondylitis or in good health (not recorded which).

A few counts support this clonotype. The chain recombines TRBV27 with TRBJ2-3; TRBD2 matches 7 bases. Trimming took 4 bases from V and 2 from J; bases not matched to a gene: 3. The germline V gene has CDR1 MNHEY and CDR2 SMNVEV (reference sequence). This CDR3 contains 14 residues. CDR3 sequence (DNA): TGTGCCAGCAGTTGGACTAGGCCCACAGATACGCAGTATTTT. Protein product: CASSWTRPTDTQYF.

The gene calls are TRBV4-2 and TRBJ1-4; 7 bases align to TRBD1. Germline CDR1 and CDR2: LGHNA and YNFKEQ. The length of the CDR3 is 13 residues. Losses at the gene ends were 3 bases for V and 7 bases for J; bases not matched to a gene: 2. The CDR3 nucleotides read TGTGCCAGCAGCCAGCAGGGGGGTGAAAAACTGTTTTTT. It yields the protein CASSQQGGEKLFF.

This clonotype was counted only a few times. An end of the junction does not agree with germline; a read error may underlie this. The chain carries TRBV7-7 and TRBJ2-2; maybe TRBD1 (5 bases). This CDR3 spans 15 amino acids. Germline V gives CDR1 SSHAT, CDR2 FNYEAQ (reference sequence). The CDR3 protein is CASSLGAEVTGELFF. Written as DNA, the CDR3 is TGTGCTAGCAGCTTAGGGGCGGAAGTCACCGGGGAGCTGTTTTTT.

Ten or more counts support this clonotype. The rearrangement links TRBV7-2 to TRBJ2-2; D may be TRBD1 (5 bases). The CDR3 loop spans 14 amino acids. V was pared by 4 bases and J by 4 bases, with 10 bases between. CDR1 SGHTA and CDR2 FQGNSA come from the germline V gene. The CDR3 bases are TGTGCCAGCAGCTCCGACAGTCTCACCGGGGAGCTGTTTTTT. Its protein is CASSSDSLTGELFF.

The V gene is TRBV28, the J gene TRBJ1-6; 8 bases are a match to TRBD1. This CDR3 has 13 residues. CDR1 and CDR2 (germline): MDHEN, SYDVKM. The junction had 6 bases not matched to a gene; V was cut back by 6 bases and J by 11 bases. In DNA, the CDR3 is TGTGCCAGCAGCTCTCGACAGGGGCCACCCCTCCACTTT. Residues: CASSSRQGPPLHF. The full variable domain, completed using reference TRBV28 and TRBJ1-6, is DVKVTQSSRYLVKRTGEKVFLECVQDMDHENMFWYRQDPGLGLRLIYFSYDVKMKEKGDIPEGYSVSREKKERFSLILESASTNQTSMYLCASSSRQGPPLHFGNGTRLTVT.

This clonotype was detected a few times. The rearrangement joins TRBV9 to TRBJ2-3; D gene unclear. Trimming shortened V by 2 bases and J by 1 base, and 8 bases separated the two germline ends. Germline assignment: CDR1 SGDLS and CDR2 YYNGEE. The CDR3 runs to 14 residues. CDR3 nucleotide sequence: TGTGCCAGCAGCGTGCTAGAGGGCACAGATACGCAGTATTTT. Its protein product is CASSVLEGTDTQYF.

This clonotype was picked up many times. The gene calls are TRBV20-1 and TRBJ1-1; TRBD1 might be the D (6 bases). The germline V and J ends were trimmed by 6 bases and 0 bases, with 11 bases remaining between them. The germline gives CDR1 DFQATT, CDR2 SNEGSKA (reference sequence). CDR3 length: 13 residues. The CDR3 region has the DNA TGCAGTGCCCCCGGGACAATGAACACTGAAGCTTTCTTT. It encodes CSAPGTMNTEAFF.

The table lists this clonotype with many counts. The rearrangement links TRBV7-9 to TRBJ1-3; 8 bases map to TRBD1. The V segment lost 4 bases and the J segment 4 bases; nucleotides outside the gene matches: 0. This CDR3 is built from 13 residues. CDR1 and CDR2 (germline): SEHNR, FQNEAQ (reference sequence). The CDR3 loop is CASSWTGGNTIYF. Written as DNA, the CDR3 is TGTGCCAGCAGCTGGACAGGGGGAAACACCATATATTTT. The full variable domain, rest sourced from reference TRBV7-9 and TRBJ1-3, is DTGVSQNPRHKITKRGQNVTFRCDPISEHNRLYWYRQTLGQGPEFLTYFQNEAQLEKSRLLSDRFSAERPKGSFSTLEIQRTEQGDSAMYLCASSWTGGNTIYFGEGSWLTVV.

The chain carries TRBV3-1 and TRBJ2-3, with a weak D call TRBD1 (5 bases). Trimming left V 4 bases short and J 5 bases short, with 13 bases between. Germline CDR1 reads LGHDT; CDR2 reads YNNKEL (reference sequence). The CDR3 has 14 amino acids. The CDR3 region has the DNA TGTGCCAGCAGCCCCGAGCTAGGGGTAGATACGCAGTATTTT. Translated: CASSPELGVDTQYF.

This clonotype was seen a few times. The chain has TRBV7-6 and TRBJ2-7; D ambiguous. The germline V gene encodes CDR1 SGHVS and CDR2 FNYEAQ. Trimming removed 4 bases from V and 6 bases from J, with 13 bases in between. This CDR3 comprises 13 residues. DNA for the CDR3: TGTGCCAGCAGCTCCTCTGGAAACTCCGAGCAGTACTTC. Translated: CASSSSGNSEQYF.